Each of the 15 T cell receptor beta chains below was sequenced from the same sample in a study of cytomegalovirus exposure and HLA in healthy donors. PCR employed 60 Vbeta and 13 Jbeta primers. Sequencing was performed with immunoSEQ multiplex PCR; in TCRdb, only in-frame clones are kept and a portion is missing. The table lists around 110,000 clones, 50% to 70% of them singletons. The sample comprised PBMCs. These receptors were taken from a woman aged 40 to 50 in good health and CMV-seropositive.

This clone was detected a few times. V gene TRBV10-3 combines with J gene TRBJ2-5; TRBD2 agrees at 7 bases. The CDR3 runs to 16 residues. CDR1 and CDR2 from the germline V gene are ENHRY and SYGVKD. V lost 0 bases to trimming and J lost 1 base; unmatched junction nucleotides: 5. The chain's CDR3 is CAISESSLAGQETQYF. The CDR3, as DNA: TGTGCCATCAGTGAGTCGAGTTTAGCGGGCCAAGAGACCCAGTACTTC.

This clone showed up just a few times. J is TRBJ2-5 and V is TRBV6-5; possible D gene TRBD1, 5 bases. The V gene's germline CDR1 is MNHEY and CDR2 SVGAGI. This CDR3 spans 15 amino acids. Trimming stripped 2 bases from V and 5 bases from J, with 15 bases between. The CDR3 bases are TGTGCCAGCAGTTACGATACCAGGGTCGGGGAGACCCAGTACTTC. Protein: CASSYDTRVGETQYF.

The chain couples TRBV2 to TRBJ2-7; 7 bases are a match to TRBD2. V dropped 3 bases and J dropped 6; count of bases not matched to a gene: 5. The V gene's germline CDR1 is SNHLY and CDR2 FYNNEI. The CDR3 extends over 13 amino acids. The CDR3 region is CASSEGLRLEQYF. As DNA, the CDR3 is TGTGCCAGCAGTGAGGGACTACGCCTCGAGCAGTACTTC.

V usage is TRBV19 and J usage is TRBJ2-3; no definite D call. Looked up from germline, CDR1 is LNHDA and CDR2 is SQIVND (reference sequence). The V gene lost 4 bases and the J gene lost 0 bases, with 11 bases spanning the gap. The CDR3 sequence is 15 residues long. The DNA for the CDR3 is TGTGCCAGTAGTAAAGGTGGAGCAAGCACAGATACGCAGTATTTT. It specifies CASSKGGASTDTQYF.

This clone turned up a few times. The CDR3 here is CASSLAGFYEQYF. The CDR3 DNA sequence: TGCGCCAGCAGCTTGGCGGGGTTCTACGAGCAGTACTTC. This chain connects TRBV5-1 to TRBJ2-5; TRBD2 might be the D (5 bases). The end of the DNA aligns better with TRBJ2-7, so the J call may be wrong. The CDR3 contains 13 residues. The V gene's germline CDR1 is SGHRS and CDR2 YFSETQ.

The chain couples TRBV6-5 to TRBJ2-1; 9 bases are shared with TRBD2. The CDR3 consists of 15 residues. Per germline, CDR1 MNHEY and CDR2 SVGAGI. V dropped 0 bases and J dropped 12; count of bases not matched to a gene: 9. CDR3 residues: CASSYSAGGQSGQFF. DNA of the CDR3: TGTGCCAGCAGTTACTCGGCGGGAGGGCAGAGCGGGCAGTTCTTC.

V usage is TRBV12-5 and J usage is TRBJ2-1, with TRBD2 matching 10 bases. Germline assignment: CDR1 LGHNT and CDR2 FRNRAP. The CDR3 has 18 amino acids. Unmatched junction bases numbered 12, after V lost 5 bases and J lost 2 bases. This chain's CDR3 is CASGPEFLAGVTYNEQFF. In nucleotides, the CDR3 is TGTGCTAGTGGTCCTGAGTTTCTAGCGGGAGTGACCTACAATGAGCAGTTCTTC.

The chain uses TRBV28 and TRBJ2-7; no reliable D call. Germline lookup yields CDR1 MDHEN and CDR2 SYDVKM. The CDR3 sequence is 12 residues long. Trimming removed 3 bases from V and 6 bases from J, with 9 bases in between. The CDR3 coding sequence is TGTGCCAGCAGTTTCCCCATCAGCGAGCAGTACTTC. Its protein is CASSFPISEQYF.

The chain is built from TRBV14 and TRBJ1-1; perhaps TRBD1 as D (6 bases). Trimming removed 4 bases from V and 5 bases from J, with 11 bases in between. The V gene's germline CDR1 is SGHDN and CDR2 FVKESK. The CDR3 has 13 residues. The CDR3 loop reads CASSRNRETEAFF. The CDR3 DNA follows: TGTGCCAGCAGCCGGAACAGGGAAACTGAAGCTTTCTTT.

This clone occurred a few times. A read error may explain this, as a much larger clone is one base away. The chain employs TRBV25-1 and TRBJ1-5, with 7 nucleotides matching TRBD1. Germline V gene sequence: CDR1 MGHDK, CDR2 SYGVNS. The CDR3 has 14 residues. After removal of 3 bases from V and 6 bases from J, the junction contained 5 bases not matched to a gene. CDR3 loop: CASSDPGGTQPQHF. The CDR3 DNA reads as TGTGCCAGCAGTGATCCAGGGGGAACTCAGCCCCAGCATTTT.

This chain joins TRBV29-1 and TRBJ2-5, with D uncertain. The CDR3 is 13 residues long. In germline, CDR1 is SQVTM, CDR2 ANQGSEA. Trimming took 3 bases from V and 0 from J, leaving 8 bases between them. The CDR3: CSVENTNQETQYF. The CDR3 region has the DNA TGCAGCGTTGAGAACACTAACCAAGAGACCCAGTACTTC.

CDR3 amino acids: CASSFGPGQGAFEGTEAFF. CDR3 bases: TGCGCCAGCAGCTTTGGACCGGGACAGGGGGCTTTTGAGGGTACTGAAGCTTTCTTT. The chain has TRBV5-1 and TRBJ1-1, with 12 nucleotides matching TRBD1. CDR3 length: 19 residues. Trimming removed 2 bases from V and 5 bases from J; junction bases left unmatched: 16. Germline V gives CDR1 SGHRS, CDR2 YFSETQ.

Only one count was recorded for this clone. The chain is built from TRBV7-9 and TRBJ1-2; D perhaps matches TRBD1 (5 bases). This CDR3 region has 17 residues. The germline V gene encodes CDR1 SEHNR and CDR2 FQNEAQ (reference sequence). Trimming took off 0 bases at V and 3 bases at J, with 17 bases between the two ends. DNA of the CDR3: TGTGCCAGCAGCTTAGCGCTAGTGACAGCCCGGGACTATGGCTACACCTTC. It encodes CASSLALVTARDYGYTF.

As concerns this clone: The same CDR3 arises from other DNA sequences in this sample as well. This sequence joins TRBV19 and TRBJ1-1, with D possibly TRBD1 on 6 matching bases. Germline V gene data show CDR1 as LNHDA and CDR2 as SQIVND (reference sequence). The ends were cut back, 4 bases at V and 2 bases at J, with 8 bases in the middle. This CDR3 region has 13 residues. In DNA, the CDR3 is TGTGCCAGTAGTACACAGGGTAACACTGAAGCTTTCTTT. This codes for CASSTQGNTEAFF.

A single count supports this clone. The J gene is TRBJ1-3, the V gene TRBV30; unclear D gene. Germline V gene sequence: CDR1 GTSNPN, CDR2 SVGIG (reference sequence). The CDR3 is 14 residues long. The germline V and J ends were trimmed by 4 bases and 6 bases, with 16 bases remaining between them. The CDR3: CAWNPPQAINTIYF. The CDR3 DNA sequence: TGTGCCTGGAACCCGCCGCAGGCAATAAACACCATATATTTT.